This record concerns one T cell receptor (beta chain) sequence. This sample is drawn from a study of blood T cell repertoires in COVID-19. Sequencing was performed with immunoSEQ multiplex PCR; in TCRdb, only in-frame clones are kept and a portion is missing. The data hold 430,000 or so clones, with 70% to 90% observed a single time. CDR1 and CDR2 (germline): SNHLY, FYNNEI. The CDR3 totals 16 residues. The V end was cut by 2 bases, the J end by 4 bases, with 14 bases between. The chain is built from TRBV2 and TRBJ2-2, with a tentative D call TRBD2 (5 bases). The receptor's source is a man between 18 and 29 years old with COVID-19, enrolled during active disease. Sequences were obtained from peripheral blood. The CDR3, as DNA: TGTGCCAGCAGTGAAATCGGAGGTCTACTCACCGGGGAGCTGTTTTTT. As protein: CASSEIGGLLTGELFF.